This TCR beta chain derives from a study of blood T cell repertoires in COVID-19. Study background: Sources were T cells, B-cell-depleted T cells, or PBMCs; the material itself was cDNA or gDNA.

As processed by the authors: The authors estimated nucleated cell counts from reference gene primer amplification. Method: immunoSEQ multiplex PCR; TCRdb's copy keeps in-frame clones and lacks some. The V and J calls and clone size are taken from that table; D and trimming were inferred from the DNA. The sample lists about 160,000 clones; about three quarters were seen once. This CDR3 is built from 14 residues. J was trimmed by 4 bases and V by 2 bases; bases with no gene match: 3. Per germline, CDR1 LNHDA and CDR2 SQIVND (reference sequence). This sequence originates from a man between 65 and 80 years old with acute or convalescent COVID-19. This chain links TRBV19 with TRBJ1-2; 8 positions match TRBD1. Sequencing input: peripheral blood. The CDR3 sequence is CASSIPGTGYGYTF. As DNA, the CDR3 is TGTGCCAGTAGTATACCCGGGACAGGCTATGGCTACACCTTC.